This TCR beta chain is from a study of post-analysis software for immune sequencing data (dated by TCRdb to the mid-2010s). About the study as a whole: The recorded disease courses included relapsing-remitting, secondary progressive and progressive-relapsing multiple sclerosis, and some patients had no subtype annotation. The patient repertoires were compared against approximately eleven previously published healthy control repertoires obtained from donors aged roughly 6 to 28 years. A subset of samples was prepared in parallel using single-end sample barcoding, then pooled and co-amplified after Illumina adapter ligation.

To demonstrate the VDJtools post-analysis software, TCR beta repertoires were profiled from the peripheral blood of about a dozen young patients with multiple sclerosis. Multiple sclerosis patients were children and adolescents aged about 6 to 16 years. This clonotype has ten or more counts. Its target antigen remains unknown. Nothing much larger sits one base from this clone, and base qualities are not available. Points the paper makes about the study in general: Multiple sclerosis patients had significantly lower normalized Chao1 diversity than controls, a result that suggests substantial peripheral T-cell clonal expansion. Patients showed significantly higher frequencies than controls for several TRBV segments, among them TRBV5-6, TRBV5-1 and TRBV20-1. The control group was slightly older than the multiple sclerosis patient group. Strong co-clustering of samples prepared in the same batch was shown by direct clustering with F measure, prompting a batch-effect correction.

Inclusive of the bounding cysteine and phenylalanine, the CDR3 is 13 residues long. Only the CDR3 portion is preserved as DNA: 39 bases, with reading frame beginning at the first base. Taken from the germline V gene (reference sequence), the CDR1 and CDR2 loops are LNHNV and YYDKDF. At the junction V is shortened by 5 bases and J by 6 bases, with 8 bases in between. The protocol used for the library was PCR. TCRdb names Illumina HiSeq 2500 as the instrument used. To reduce PCR and sequencing biases, unique molecular identifiers were incorporated into the TCR beta cDNA libraries. Some 500,000 cDNA molecules were obtained for every 1 to 10 million input T cells, so each molecule roughly corresponded to one T cell. The patient libraries were prepared and sequenced using the same protocol as the earlier healthy control dataset. Samples belonging to the same batch were prepared together, multiplexed and sequenced on a shared HiSeq lane. Turning to the authors' computational methods: Raw barcoded reads were processed with MIGEC, discarding single-read molecular identifier groups before consensus assembly and CDR3 extraction. Clonotype tables were post-analysed with VDJtools, and diversity was normalized by down-sampling all datasets to the smallest sample size. In repertoire overlap clustering, CDR3 amino acid sequences, but not nucleotide sequences, were matched to correct batch-related cross-sample contamination. The raw public data were reprocessed by TCRdb itself: fastp quality trimming at Q25, MiXCR clonotype calling, in-frame beta chains only. Duplicate CDR3 protein sequences are folded into a single record with the most common DNA and genes. The V and J calls follow TCRdb's processing rather than the paper's. A total of 250,000 to 300,000 distinct CDR3 sequences appear in this sample, less than 40% of them only once. Around 4.8% of the sample lies in the top ten.

The sequenced sample was blood. The V and J genes are TRBV15 and TRBJ2-6; the D assignment is uncertain and may be TRBD1 or TRBD2, with 5 bases supporting each. The sequence was obtained from a girl between 5 and 17 years old with multiple sclerosis. The nucleotide sequence reads as follows: TGTGCCACCAGCGGGGGTGCGGCCAACGTCCTGACTTTC. Its translation reads: CATSGGAANVLTF.